This passage covers 21 T cell receptor beta chains from one sample sequenced in a study of T cell responses to AZD1222 COVID-19 vaccine (dated by TCRdb to the early 2020s). Reading the label with the study, this specimen's time point is: baseline before first vaccination. Library creation used the immunoSEQ multiplex PCR assay. The table was pulled from immuneACCESS by TCRdb, which kept in-frame rearrangements only. Such tables lose some clones; where checked, under half of the loss comes from unresolved V genes, and the rest has no known cause. In this sample the table shows some 200,000 clones, approximately 91% of which occur a single time. Roughly 0.99% of the sample comes from the top ten. Source: peripheral blood, taken on day 0 of AZD1222 vaccination. These receptors originate from an adult in good health.

The chain carries TRBV4-3 and TRBJ2-3, with 15 bases matching TRBD2. From germline, CDR1 is LGHNA and CDR2 YSLEER. CDR3 size: 18 residues. V lost 0 bases and J lost 5; bases outside the gene matches: 6. CDR3 in amino acids: CASSQDGLAGGLGDTQYF. In nucleotides, the CDR3 is TGCGCCAGCAGCCAAGATGGACTAGCGGGGGGGCTAGGAGATACGCAGTATTTT.

The chain combines TRBV2 with TRBJ1-1; D might be TRBD1 (5 bases). V lost 4 bases, J lost 3 bases, and 12 bases lay in between. Per germline, CDR1 SNHLY and CDR2 FYNNEI. The CDR3 totals 14 residues. The CDR3 DNA is TGTGCCAGCAGTGCTGGCGGGGGGGACACTGAAGCTTTCTTT. It translates to CASSAGGGDTEAFF.

This clone appeared a single time. This chain links TRBV6-5 with TRBJ2-1; no definite D call. Between the trimmed V and J ends, which lost 7 bases and 9 bases, there was a span of 19 bases. Germline V gene sequence: CDR1 MNHEY, CDR2 SVGAGI. The CDR3 consists of 14 residues. The CDR3 is CASTPAYRAAEQFF. The CDR3, as DNA: TGTGCCAGCACTCCGGCCTACCGGGCCGCTGAGCAGTTCTTC.

The chain uses TRBV27 and TRBJ2-7; TRBD2 matches 7 bases. The trim removed 6 bases at V and 2 bases at J, leaving 4 bases unmatched. The CDR3 has 13 amino acids. Germline CDR1 is MNHEY and CDR2 is SMNVEV (reference sequence). This CDR3 reads CASSDGGTYEQYF. CDR3 DNA sequence: TGTGCCAGCAGCGACGGGGGGACCTACGAGCAGTACTTC.

This chain uses TRBV28 with TRBJ1-2, with D perhaps TRBD1 (6 bases). The CDR3 has 14 amino acids. Trimming pared 5 bases from V and 4 bases from J, leaving 14 bases between. The germline V gene encodes CDR1 MDHEN and CDR2 SYDVKM. The DNA for the CDR3 is TGTGCCAGCAGTCTTCAGGGGAGGATCTATGGCTACACCTTC. Amino acids: CASSLQGRIYGYTF.

The gene calls are TRBV3-1 (or the pseudogene TRBV3-2) and TRBJ2-1; D is possibly TRBD2 (6 bases). With 0 bases removed from V and 5 bases from J, the gap between germline ends came to 17 bases. The germline gives CDR1 LGHDT, CDR2 YNNKEL (reference sequence). CDR3 size: 17 residues. CDR3 DNA sequence: TGTGCCAGCAGCCAAGAGATTAGACGCGGGACCCACAATGAGCAGTTCTTC. It specifies CASSQEIRRGTHNEQFF.

The V and J genes are TRBV28 and TRBJ1-5, with unresolved D. V was cut by 6 bases and J by 3 bases, with 9 bases left in between. The germline V gene has CDR1 MDHEN and CDR2 SYDVKM. CDR3 size: 13 residues. The CDR3 is CASRVVLNQPQHF. The CDR3 coding sequence is TGTGCCAGCAGAGTAGTTCTCAATCAGCCCCAGCATTTT.

V usage is TRBV7-9 and J usage is TRBJ2-2; the D is unclear. The CDR3 sequence is 14 residues long. Germline V CDR1 and CDR2: SEHNR, FQNEAQ (reference sequence). With 7 bases removed from V and 5 bases from J, the gap between germline ends came to 14 bases. The CDR3 spells CASNPTTLTGELFF. Here the CDR3 DNA reads TGTGCCAGCAACCCCACGACACTTACCGGGGAGCTGTTTTTT.

V usage is TRBV5-1 and J usage is TRBJ2-7, with TRBD1 as a possible D gene (6 bases). The germline V and J ends were trimmed by 0 bases and 0 bases, with 10 bases remaining between them. Germline lookup yields CDR1 SGHRS and CDR2 YFSETQ. The length of the CDR3 is 15 residues. The CDR3 region has the DNA TGCGCCAGCAGCTTGGCTACAGGGCTCTCCTACGAGCAGTACTTC. Translated: CASSLATGLSYEQYF.

This clone was counted a single time. The CDR3 sequence: CASSYFSGTGGGEQYF. As DNA, the CDR3 is TGTGCCAGCAGTTACTTCTCCGGGACAGGGGGCGGCGAGCAGTACTTC. The J gene is TRBJ2-7, the V gene TRBV6-5, with 12 nucleotides matching TRBD1. The length of the CDR3 is 16 residues. Germline lookup yields CDR1 MNHEY and CDR2 SVGAGI. Losses at the gene ends were 1 base for V and 6 bases for J; bases not matched to a gene: 7.

CDR3 DNA sequence: TGTGCCAGCACGACAGGGGTGGTCTCTGGAAACACCATATATTTT. Protein product: CASTTGVVSGNTIYF. The chain recombines TRBV2 with TRBJ1-3; the match to TRBD1 covers 8 bases. Germline-derived CDR1 and CDR2 are SNHLY and FYNNEI. This CDR3 region has 15 residues. Germline trimming cut 7 bases from V and 0 bases from J; bases unmatched to any gene: 5.

The sample holds a few counts of this clone. This chain joins TRBV6-5 and TRBJ1-1; maybe TRBD1 (5 bases). The CDR3 covers 14 residues. The V end was cut by 9 bases, the J end by 5 bases, with 19 bases between. CDR1 and CDR2 (germline): MNHEY, SVGAGI. CDR3 sequence (DNA): TGTGCCAGTGGGGGGAGCTCCTGGGGTACTGAAGCTTTCTTT. Residues: CASGGSSWGTEAFF.

V usage is TRBV11-2 and J usage is TRBJ2-7; 10 bases align to TRBD1. V lost 2 bases to trimming and J lost 2 bases; unmatched junction nucleotides: 9. The CDR3 runs to 17 residues. The germline V gene has CDR1 SGHAT and CDR2 FQNNGV. The CDR3 nucleotides are TGTGCCAGCAGCTTATTTGCGACCGGGACAGGGGCCTACGAGCAGTACTTC. It encodes CASSLFATGTGAYEQYF.

This clone was counted a single time. J is TRBJ2-3 and V is TRBV27; TRBD1 might be the D (5 bases). CDR1 and CDR2 from the germline V gene are MNHEY and SMNVEV (reference sequence). V lost 3 bases to trimming and J lost 0 bases, with 10 bases between them. The CDR3 has 15 amino acids. CDR3 bases: TGTGCCAGCAGTTTCGGTGGGGCCAGCACAGATACGCAGTATTTT. Translated: CASSFGGASTDTQYF.

V usage is TRBV24-1 and J usage is TRBJ2-7; 16 nucleotides align to TRBD2. The CDR3 loop spans 20 amino acids. The V gene end was trimmed by 4 bases and the J gene end by 2 bases; junction bases not matched to a gene: 13. Germline V gene data show CDR1 as KGHDR and CDR2 as SFDVKD. CDR3 sequence: CATSEDGTSGGVQKPYEQYF. In DNA form, the CDR3 reads TGTGCCACCAGTGAAGATGGGACTAGCGGGGGGGTTCAAAAGCCCTACGAGCAGTACTTC.

A note on this clone: Other DNA sequences in the same sample also yield this CDR3. The chain's CDR3 is CASRDRGYYGYTF. The CDR3 nucleotides read TGTGCCAGCCGGGACAGGGGGTACTATGGCTACACCTTC. The rearrangement links TRBV2 to TRBJ1-2; 11 nucleotides match TRBD1. CDR1 is SNHLY, CDR2 FYNNEI, per germline. The ends lost 8 bases at V and 3 bases at J; junction bases unmatched: 2. The CDR3 covers 13 residues.

This clone was seen just once. This rearrangement joins TRBV14 to TRBJ1-1, with a possible D match to TRBD1 (5 bases). Trimming took 1 base from V and 8 from J, leaving 8 bases between them. Germline CDR1 reads SGHDN; CDR2 reads FVKESK. CDR3 length equals 12 residues. Here the CDR3 DNA reads TGTGCCAGCAGCCAAGTTTGGGGCGAAGCTTTCTTT. This translates into CASSQVWGEAFF.

This clone was seen only once. The CDR3 coding sequence is TGTGCCAGCAGCTTAGAGTGGGGGCCGGGCACCGGGGAGCTGTTTTTT. Translated: CASSLEWGPGTGELFF. The chain is built from TRBV7-9 and TRBJ2-2; weak D call: TRBD1 (6 bases). The CDR3 has 16 amino acids. V lost 1 base to trimming and J lost 4 bases, with 13 bases between them. In germline, CDR1 is SEHNR, CDR2 FQNEAQ (reference sequence).

The rearrangement uses TRBV2 and TRBJ2-4; perhaps TRBD1 as D (5 bases). Trimming took off 6 bases at V and 7 bases at J, with 19 bases between the two ends. This CDR3 is built from 15 residues. Germline values: CDR1 SNHLY, CDR2 FYNNEI. The CDR3, as DNA: TGTGCCAGCAGGATGAACGTGATGGGGCCTAACATTCAGTACTTC. This gives the protein CASRMNVMGPNIQYF.

This clone was recorded once. V usage is TRBV9 and J usage is TRBJ2-2; 8 bases are shared with TRBD2. The CDR3 is made up of 16 amino acids. V shed 3 bases, J shed 4 bases, and the junction held 8 bases outside the gene matches. Germline-derived CDR1 and CDR2 are SGDLS and YYNGEE. The CDR3 nucleotides are TGTGCCAGCAGCGCCAGCGGGGGTCCGATCACCGGGGAGCTGTTTTTT. It specifies CASSASGGPITGELFF.

This clone was observed once. V gene TRBV10-1 combines with J gene TRBJ1-1; D gene ambiguous. The CDR3 has 10 residues. Trimming took off 6 bases at V and 5 bases at J, with 4 bases between the two ends. The V gene's germline CDR1 is WNHNN and CDR2 SYGVQD (reference sequence). The CDR3 region is CASRRTEAFF. CDR3 sequence (DNA): TGCGCCAGCAGAAGGACTGAAGCTTTCTTT.